This T cell receptor beta chain was sequenced in a study of cytotoxic CD8 clonotypes in ibrutinib-treated CLL (dated by TCRdb to the early 2020s). Context from the whole study: In this cohort, over 14 patients were treatment-naive and fewer than 13 were relapsed/refractory, while fewer than 18 had unmutated IGHV. Partial responses were observed in 24 patients and complete responses in 2; after a median follow-up of about 69 months, remission was maintained in approximately 14 patients and progression was observed in approximately 12. Response samples were taken after a median of 12 months on treatment, ranging from 6 to 36 months. Samples averaged approximately 260,000 productive templates and more than 85,000 productive rearrangements. Of the 85 to 95 participants in the trial, 25 to 30 had longitudinal samples available. Cryopreserved peripheral blood mononuclear cells were obtained prior to treatment, at the time of response, and at either disease progression or sustained remission. Every sample from remission and from progressive disease was obtained while the patients were still on ibrutinib.

In light of the paper, this sample's time point label describes: 20 to 30 months on ibrutinib. Around 2 micrograms of genomic DNA were extracted from cryopreserved PBMCs for TCR beta library preparation. Longitudinal blood samples from CLL patients on ibrutinib monotherapy were analyzed using high-throughput TCR beta sequencing. The patients took part in an open-label, single-center phase 2 trial of ibrutinib monotherapy. For this clone: It lacks a known antigen. Per-base qualities were not stored, and no clone one base away is much larger.

Study-wide findings and limitations: An increase in clonality was observed at ibrutinib response, with clonality remaining stable during sustained remission and falling back toward baseline at progression. Public clonotypes were rare and either contracted or stayed stable during treatment, and the rise in clonality at ibrutinib response reflected the expansion of private clonotypes. Sampling times were not matched between sustained-remission and progressing patients, and lymph node repertoires were not studied. At baseline, clonality was higher than in age-matched healthy donors and showed a strong correlation with circulating CD8+ T-cell counts.

Taken from the germline V gene (reference sequence), the CDR1 and CDR2 loops are MNHNY and SVGAGI. Counted from cysteine to phenylalanine, this CDR3 has 12 amino acids. CDR3 DNA only is kept here, 36 bases in frame from base 1. V and J lose 6 bases and 9 bases, and a span of 9 bases separates them. The goal of deep resolution MiSeq sequencing was a depth between 1 in 1 million and 1 in 200,000 T cells, and coverage averaged 10x per clonotype. TCR beta libraries were generated with the immunoSEQ hsTCRB Kit. The original methods were these. ImmunoSEQ Data Assistant and ImmunoSEQ Analyzer were used for data analysis, and V, D and J genes were assigned according to IMGT definitions. Clonality, with values ranging from 0 to 1, was calculated as one minus the normalized Shannon entropy of productive rearrangement frequencies. Only overrepresented clonotypes making up at least 0.05% of the repertoire of each patient were included in the public clonotype analysis. Roughly 13 age-matched healthy donor repertoires from immuneACCESS served as clonality controls. In TCRdb, the immuneACCESS table is reduced to in-frame sequences with V and J assigned. These tables do not hold every clone; where another copy was compared, an unresolved V gene accounts for under half, and the others remain unexplained. V, J and clone size are taken as reported in that table, and D and trimming were inferred from the DNA itself. For this sample there are more than 85,000 clones; approximately 77% appear just once. About 22% of the sample is held by the ten biggest clonotypes.

The specimen was PBMCs, collected after 24 months of ibrutinib treatment. This chain joins TRBV6-6 to TRBJ1-6; the D gene remains uncertain. The source is a human donor with chronic lymphocytic leukemia. In nucleotides, the sequence is TGTGCCAGCAGGGGAAGGAGTTCACCCCTCCACTTT. Translated, this is CASRGRSSPLHF.